The entry below describes one TCR beta chain. This specimen comes from a study of blood T cell repertoires in COVID-19. Assay used: immunoSEQ multiplex PCR; TCRdb lists only in-frame clones, some missing. The repertoire holds 150,000 to 180,000 clones, with 70% to 90% as singletons. Per germline, CDR1 MGHRA and CDR2 YSYEKL. The CDR3 covers 13 residues. The V and J ends lost 8 bases and 2 bases, in that order; junction bases with no gene match: 3. This chain links TRBV4-1 with TRBJ1-3, with 7 positions matching TRBD1. Sequenced input: peripheral blood. The clonotype was recovered from a man between 60 and 75 years old with COVID-19, enrolled during active disease. The CDR3 sequence is CASRDSPGNTIYF. CDR3 nucleotides: TGCGCCAGCCGGGACAGCCCTGGAAACACCATATATTTT.